This TCR beta chain was retrieved from a study of blood T cells in healthy people across ages. Study outcomes and limitations: There was a strong correlation between TCR beta diversity and naive T cell percentage.

A sample-barcoded 5' primer and a J-beta primer mix were used in a second PCR of about 6 to 12 cycles. TCRdb reanalysed the 5' RACE reads using MiXCR and keeps one entry per CDR3 protein. Among roughly 1.4 million distinct CDR3 sequences listed, approximately 60% were seen once. CDR1 is DFQATT, CDR2 SNEGSKA, per germline (reference sequence). The CDR3 spans 14 residues. Trimming shortened V by 1 base and J by 0 bases, and 10 bases separated the two germline ends. A few counts support this clonotype. The antigen is not known. The receptor was isolated from a man between 18 and 29 years old in good health. V and J are TRBV20-1 and TRBJ2-7; D is perhaps TRBD1 (5 bases). Sequencing was performed on blood. DNA of the CDR3: TGCAGTGCTAGAGGCCTTGACAGCTCCTACGAGCAGTACTTC. This translates into CSARGLDSSYEQYF.